Shown below are 30 T cell receptor beta chains from a single sample sequenced in a study of blood T cell repertoires in COVID-19. TCRdb's table, derived via immunoSEQ multiplex PCR, lists solely in-frame clones and lacks some. The sample shows fewer than 300,000 clones, about 93% of them seen only once. Sequencing input: PBMCs or T cells enriched from blood (not recorded which). These receptors were collected from a woman in her twenties or thirties who had recovered from COVID-19.

The CDR3 is CASSAVMERFYNEQFF. CDR3 in DNA: TGTGCCAGCAGTGCCGTAATGGAGCGGTTTTACAATGAGCAGTTCTTC. This sequence joins TRBV27 and TRBJ2-1, with D tentatively TRBD2 (5 bases). Germline CDR1 and CDR2: MNHEY and SMNVEV (reference sequence). The CDR3 is 16 residues long. With 5 bases removed from V and 4 bases from J, the gap between germline ends came to 18 bases.

The chain couples TRBV6-1 to TRBJ1-6; TRBD1 matches at 7 bases. The germline V gene has CDR1 MNHNS and CDR2 SASEGT. The trim removed 2 bases at V and 3 bases at J, leaving 4 bases unmatched. CDR3 length: 16 residues. CDR3 nucleotides: TGTGCCAGCAGTGAACGGGGGACAGTCTATAATTCACCCCTCCACTTT. Its protein product is CASSERGTVYNSPLHF.

Only one count was recorded for this clone. This rearrangement joins TRBV4-1 to TRBJ1-1; unclear D gene. CDR3 length: 14 residues. Trimming stripped 2 bases from V and 0 bases from J, with 7 bases between. CDR1 and CDR2 (germline): MGHRA, YSYEKL. The CDR3 nucleotides are TGCGCCAGCAGCCAACAGGTAATGAACACTGAAGCTTTCTTT. Residues: CASSQQVMNTEAFF.

The chain is built from TRBV27 and TRBJ1-2, with unresolved D. Germline CDR1 is MNHEY and CDR2 is SMNVEV (reference sequence). The CDR3 spans 13 residues. The V end was cut by 0 bases, the J end by 1 base, with 3 bases between. This chain's CDR3 is CASSLSVNYGYTF. The CDR3 region has the DNA TGTGCCAGCAGTTTATCCGTTAACTATGGCTACACCTTC.

The rearrangement uses TRBV30 and TRBJ2-7; 8 nucleotides align to TRBD1. Trimming at V came to 3 bases and at J to 1 base, leaving 5 bases not matched to a gene. Germline V lookup: CDR1 GTSNPN, CDR2 SVGIG (reference sequence). The CDR3 extends over 14 amino acids. CDR3 region: CAWSRTGRSYEQYF. CDR3 DNA sequence: TGTGCCTGGAGCCGGACAGGGAGGTCCTACGAGCAGTACTTC.

This chain uses TRBV4-2 with TRBJ1-4; D not resolved. The V gene lost 7 bases and the J gene lost 8 bases, with 11 bases spanning the gap. This CDR3 contains 12 residues. Per germline, CDR1 LGHNA and CDR2 YNFKEQ. The CDR3 DNA reads as TGTGCCAGCAAGGGTGGGGAGGAAAAACTGTTTTTT. It translates to CASKGGEEKLFF.

In its sample, this clone was seen a few times. The CDR3 region is CATSRDRGNYEQYF. The CDR3 DNA reads as TGTGCCACCAGCAGGGACAGGGGGAACTACGAGCAGTACTTC. This chain connects TRBV15 to TRBJ2-7, with 10 bases fitting TRBD1. V was pared by 3 bases and J by 3 bases, with 2 bases of the junction left unmatched. The CDR3 contains 14 residues. The germline gives CDR1 LNHNV, CDR2 YYDKDF (reference sequence).

The chain combines TRBV7-3 with TRBJ2-2; 10 bases match TRBD2. J gave up 4 bases and V 2 bases, and 1 base lay outside the gene matches. The germline V gene encodes CDR1 SGHTA and CDR2 FQGTGA. This CDR3 comprises 15 residues. The CDR3 region is CASSLLAGATGELFF. The CDR3 bases are TGTGCCAGCAGCTTACTAGCGGGAGCCACCGGGGAGCTGTTTTTT. Based on the CDR3 plus reference TRBV7-3 and TRBJ2-2, the full variable domain is GAGVSQTPSNKVTEKGKYVELRCDPISGHTALYWYRQSLGQGPEFLIYFQGTGAADDSGLPNDRFFAVRPEGSVSTLKIQRTERGDSAVYLCASSLLAGATGELFFGEGSRLTVL.

The rearrangement links TRBV27 to TRBJ1-3; D unresolved. The CDR3 runs to 15 residues. CDR1 and CDR2 from the germline V gene are MNHEY and SMNVEV (reference sequence). V was cut by 4 bases and J by 4 bases, with 14 bases left in between. In DNA form, the CDR3 reads TGTGCCAGCAGTTCGAGACTTTTTTCGGGAAACACCATATATTTT. The encoded protein is CASSSRLFSGNTIYF.

The CDR3 protein is CASSVGLRQIMNTEAFF. CDR3 in DNA: TGTGCCAGCAGCGTAGGTCTGAGGCAGATCATGAACACTGAAGCTTTCTTT. The chain joins TRBV9 to TRBJ1-1, with D unclear. The V gene's germline CDR1 is SGDLS and CDR2 YYNGEE. V shed 0 bases and J shed 0 bases, with 15 bases lying between them. The CDR3 is made up of 17 amino acids.

In DNA, the CDR3 is TGCAGTGCTACGCGGGACCTCCTGTTTTTT. Translation: CSATRDLLFF. This chain uses TRBV20-1 with TRBJ1-4, with D possibly TRBD1 on 5 matching bases. This CDR3 is 10 amino acids long. Germline assignment: CDR1 DFQATT and CDR2 SNEGSKA (reference sequence). With 4 bases removed from V and 14 bases from J, the gap between germline ends came to 11 bases.

The chain has TRBV5-1 and TRBJ2-5; D is possibly TRBD1 (6 bases). This CDR3 has 15 residues. Between the trimmed V and J ends, which lost 2 bases and 2 bases, there was a span of 13 bases. Germline CDR1 and CDR2: SGHRS and YFSETQ. In nucleotides, the CDR3 is TGCGCCAGCAGCTTACACCGGACAGCTCAAGAGACCCAGTACTTC. It codes for CASSLHRTAQETQYF.

The CDR3 nucleotides read TGTGCCAGCAGTTTCCCACTAGCGGGCCAAGAGACCCAGTACTTC. Protein: CASSFPLAGQETQYF. V usage is TRBV28 and J usage is TRBJ2-5, with 9 nucleotides matching TRBD2. From germline, CDR1 is MDHEN and CDR2 SYDVKM. The length of the CDR3 is 15 residues. With V trimmed by 3 bases and J by 1 base, 3 bases remained unmatched.

The chain couples TRBV19 to TRBJ2-3; D perhaps matches TRBD1 (6 bases). The CDR3 length is 12 residues. Trimming took 6 bases from V and 4 from J, leaving 8 bases between them. Germline V gene data show CDR1 as LNHDA and CDR2 as SQIVND (reference sequence). As DNA, the CDR3 is TGTGCCAGTAGCCGGACAGCAGATACGCAGTATTTT. It yields the protein CASSRTADTQYF.

This rearrangement joins TRBV27 to TRBJ1-1; 7 nucleotides agree with TRBD1. The CDR3 spans 15 residues. With V trimmed by 2 bases and J by 4 bases, 7 bases remained unmatched. Germline CDR1 is MNHEY and CDR2 is SMNVEV (reference sequence). CDR3 loop: CASSLGTDRVTEAFF. DNA for the CDR3: TGTGCCAGCAGTTTAGGGACAGACAGGGTCACTGAAGCTTTCTTT.

This chain joins TRBV19 and TRBJ2-7; maybe TRBD2 (6 bases). With 3 bases removed from V and 3 bases from J, the gap between germline ends came to 6 bases. CDR1 is LNHDA, CDR2 SQIVND, per germline (reference sequence). The CDR3 extends over 12 amino acids. In DNA, the CDR3 is TGTGCCAGTAGTATTAGCGGCTACGAGCAGTACTTC. It codes for CASSISGYEQYF.

This clone was counted a single time. The genes are TRBV4-3 and TRBJ1-1; D gene unclear. CDR1 is LGHNA, CDR2 YSLEER, per germline. V was trimmed by 1 base and J by 4 bases, leaving 13 bases between them. This CDR3 is 15 amino acids long. CDR3 coding DNA: TGCGCCAGCAGCCAAGGTCGGGAATGGGGCACTGAAGCTTTCTTT. Protein product: CASSQGREWGTEAFF.

CDR3 region: CASSPGGYGMNTEAFF. DNA of the CDR3: TGCGCCAGCAGCCCAGGGGGCTATGGTATGAACACTGAAGCTTTCTTT. The chain combines TRBV5-1 with TRBJ1-1, with 8 positions matching TRBD1. Germline CDR1 reads SGHRS; CDR2 reads YFSETQ. The CDR3 contains 16 residues. Germline trimming cut 4 bases from V and 0 bases from J; bases unmatched to any gene: 8.

This chain joins TRBV4-1 and TRBJ1-5, with TRBD1 as a possible D gene (6 bases). V lost 0 bases and J 6 bases, leaving 9 bases between the germline ends. This CDR3 has 14 amino acids. In germline, CDR1 is MGHRA, CDR2 YSYEKL. The CDR3 sequence is CASSQEGGRQPQHF. The CDR3 nucleotides read TGCGCCAGCAGCCAAGAGGGGGGGCGTCAGCCCCAGCATTTT.

The chain carries TRBV7-8 and TRBJ1-3; D call uncertain. Between the trimmed V and J ends, which lost 4 bases and 0 bases, there was a span of 10 bases. The CDR3 length is 15 residues. Looked up from germline, CDR1 is SGHVS and CDR2 is FQNEAQ. In nucleotides, the CDR3 is TGTGCCAGCAGCTCCAGAGGATTCTCTGGAAACACCATATATTTT. This gives the protein CASSSRGFSGNTIYF.

DNA of the CDR3: TGTGCCAGCTCGCCTCAGAGGGCGGGAGTTGGCGAGCAGTACTTC. Translation: CASSPQRAGVGEQYF. V gene TRBV18 combines with J gene TRBJ2-7; 7 bases agree with TRBD2. J was trimmed by 6 bases and V by 6 bases; bases with no gene match: 14. Germline CDR1 reads KGHSH; CDR2 reads LQKENI. The length of the CDR3 is 15 residues.

This clone was counted only a few times. The chain is built from TRBV6-5 and TRBJ2-3, with a tentative D call TRBD1 (5 bases). Trimming stripped 4 bases from V and 4 bases from J, with 9 bases between. This CDR3 comprises 13 residues. Germline-derived CDR1 and CDR2 are MNHEY and SVGAGI. The CDR3 is CASSFDSADTQYF. CDR3 in DNA: TGTGCCAGCAGTTTTGACAGCGCAGATACGCAGTATTTT.

The chain has TRBV7-2 and TRBJ2-3, with TRBD1 identical over 7 bases. Germline CDR1 and CDR2: SGHTA and FQGNSA. The CDR3 is made up of 15 amino acids. V gave up 4 bases and J gave up 1 base; unmatched junction bases: 5. The CDR3 spells CASSYRQGRTDTQYF. The CDR3 DNA reads as TGTGCCAGCAGCTACCGACAGGGCCGCACAGATACGCAGTATTTT. The whole variable domain, filled in from reference TRBV7-2 and TRBJ2-3, reads GAGVSQSPSNKVTEKGKDVELRCDPISGHTALYWYRQSLGQGLEFLIYFQGNSAPDKSGLPSDRFSAERTGGSVSTLTIQRTQQEDSAVYLCASSYRQGRTDTQYFGPGTRLTVL.

The V and J genes are TRBV3-1 (or the pseudogene TRBV3-2) and TRBJ2-5; TRBD1 matches at 9 bases. Germline V gives CDR1 LGHDT, CDR2 YNNKEL (reference sequence). The trim removed 1 base at V and 5 bases at J, leaving 11 bases unmatched. The CDR3 sequence is 17 residues long. CDR3 sequence: CASSQARQGGWWETQYF. Written as DNA, the CDR3 is TGTGCCAGCAGCCAAGCCAGACAGGGGGGTTGGTGGGAGACCCAGTACTTC.

The J gene is TRBJ2-1, the V gene TRBV14; the D gene is possibly TRBD1 (6 bases). CDR1 is SGHDN, CDR2 FVKESK, per germline. The ends were cut back, 4 bases at V and 3 bases at J, with 13 bases in the middle. This CDR3 contains 15 residues. The CDR3, as DNA: TGTGCCAGCAGCCCGATTACAGGGAACTACAATGAGCAGTTCTTC. Protein product: CASSPITGNYNEQFF.

The CDR3 protein is CASSYSMGGEKLFF. The DNA of the CDR3 is TGTGCCAGCAGTTACTCGATGGGAGGGGAAAAACTGTTTTTT. The V and J genes are TRBV6-5 and TRBJ1-4; no clear D. CDR3 length equals 14 residues. The ends were cut back, 0 bases at V and 8 bases at J, with 10 bases in the middle. The germline gives CDR1 MNHEY, CDR2 SVGAGI.

CDR3 in amino acids: CSVEDTGSEETQYF. Written as DNA, the CDR3 is TGCAGCGTTGAAGATACGGGTTCGGAAGAGACCCAGTACTTC. The chain links TRBV29-1 to TRBJ2-5; D not certain. The CDR3 totals 14 residues. Germline V gives CDR1 SQVTM, CDR2 ANQGSEA. V shed 0 bases and J shed 3 bases, with 11 bases lying between them.

The chain uses TRBV9 and TRBJ2-2, with TRBD1 matching over 9 bases. Trimming at V came to 3 bases and at J to 3 bases, leaving 6 bases not matched to a gene. Germline V gene data show CDR1 as SGDLS and CDR2 as YYNGEE. CDR3 length: 16 residues. CDR3 sequence reads: CASSAIGTGHTGELFF. The CDR3 bases are TGTGCCAGCAGCGCAATTGGGACAGGGCACACCGGGGAGCTGTTTTTT.

This clone was detected a few times. The chain links TRBV4-1 to TRBJ1-2; D remains unclear. Germline-derived CDR1 and CDR2 are MGHRA and YSYEKL. Trimming stripped 0 bases from V and 3 bases from J, with 14 bases between. The CDR3 length is 16 residues. The CDR3, as DNA: TGCGCCAGCAGCCAAGATCCAGGCACACCCTACTATGGCTACACCTTC. This translates into CASSQDPGTPYYGYTF.

This clone was detected once. The CDR3 bases are TGTGCCTGGAGGGGACAGTCCAAAGATACGCAGTATTTT. Encoded protein: CAWRGQSKDTQYF. This chain uses TRBV30 with TRBJ2-3, with 7 bases identical to TRBD1. J was trimmed by 5 bases and V by 3 bases; bases with no gene match: 5. Germline loops: CDR1 GTSNPN, CDR2 SVGIG (reference sequence). The CDR3 has 13 residues.